The present T cell receptor beta chain was sequenced within a study of T cell repertoires in cytomegalovirus infection (dated by TCRdb to the late 2010s). In terms of the full investigation: Recently identified HLA-C-restricted CMV epitopes, whose presentation resists viral immunomodulation, were targeted by peptide stimulations together with well-studied HLA-B-restricted epitopes. Because public TCR beta signatures pointed to carriage of CMV infection together with the matching HLA type, the HLA type of each donor mattered for the analysis. Results the study describes overall, beyond this receptor: Cumulative frequency of public TCR beta family members discriminated carriers of CMV infection plus the relevant HLA type in this cohort and an independent roughly 330-donor cohort. The ex vivo response was dominated by HLA-C-restricted CMV-specific TCR beta clonotypes, and the single most frequent clonotype in two of eight donors was supplied by these HLA-C-restricted clonotypes.

These reads were obtained on an Illumina HiSeq 1500. TCRdb itself trimmed the public reads at Q25 with fastp, ran MiXCR and retained productive beta chains. All rows with the same CDR3 protein become a single entry with the most common DNA and genes. Counted in this sample were some 310,000 distinct CDR3 sequences; roughly 25% of them appeared once. The ten largest clones take up about an eighth of the sample. Details on this clonotype: Its antigen is unknown. Base quality data are lacking; no much larger clone is found one base away.

The treatment or condition label on this specimen signifies: in vitro stimulation with specific CMV peptide epitopes to enrich CMV-specific T cells. CDR1 and CDR2, per the germline V gene (reference sequence), are MNHEY and SMNVEV. Taken from cysteine to phenylalanine, the CDR3 has 14 residues. The CDR3 DNA has 42 bases and is translated from base 1. After removal of 5 bases from V and 6 bases from J, the junction retains 5 bases not matched to a gene. The specimen was cultured PBMCs, collected from culture after CMV antigen stimulation. This receptor was identified in a human donor in good health (CMV status not recorded). Some clones in this sample may be carry-over from other donors' samples. Rearrangement joined TRBV27 to TRBJ2-4; 9 bases in between match TRBD2. At the DNA level, the sequence is TGTGCCAGCAGTACAGGACTAGCGCTAAACATTCAGTACTTC. Translation gives CASSTGLALNIQYF.